This TCR beta chain was sequenced in a study of control samples from healthy donors and cancer patients. This clone was observed a handful of times. Sequencing was performed with immunoSEQ multiplex PCR; in TCRdb, only in-frame clones are kept and a portion is missing. This sample yields 200,000 or so clones, of which about 89% are seen a single time; approximately 1.8% belongs to the top ten. V was cut by 0 bases and J by 0 bases, with 10 bases left in between. The CDR3 sequence is 15 residues long. Germline V gene sequence: CDR1 SGHRS, CDR2 YFSETQ. This rearrangement joins TRBV5-1 to TRBJ2-7; TRBD1 is a possible D gene (5 bases). Sequencing used blood. The receptor's source is a man aged 25-45 years in good health. CDR3 nucleotide sequence: TGCGCCAGCAGCTTGGGGACACCCGGCTCCTACGAGCAGTACTTC. It codes for CASSLGTPGSYEQYF.